Described below is a single T cell receptor (beta chain) sequence and its context. In germline, CDR1 is SGHRS, CDR2 YFSETQ. V gave up 4 bases and J gave up 12 bases; unmatched junction bases: 10. The CDR3 is 14 residues long. For the diagnoses, clinical symptoms, serum thyroxine and TRAb, thyroid ultrasound and orbital computed tomography were used. This entry comes from a study of T cells in Graves' hyperthyroidism and ophthalmopathy. TCR beta CDR3 region amplification was performed from RNA transcripts. Using the HTBI primer set, a first-round RT-PCR was run on the TCR CDR3. In TCRdb, the multiplex PCR reads were re-called with MiXCR into one record per CDR3 protein. There are around 690,000 distinct CDR3 sequences in the sample; roughly 17% occur only once, and 15% lies in the top ten.

Sequences were obtained from blood. The sequence was collected from a man aged 50 or older with Graves' hyperthyroidism. The chain recombines TRBV5-1 with TRBJ2-1; TRBD2 aligns across 10 bases. The DNA of the CDR3 is TGCGCCAGCAGCAAGAAGACTAGCGGGTATGGGCAGTTCTTC. This encodes CASSKKTSGYGQFF.